The rows below give T cell receptor beta chains drawn from one sample of a study of graft-versus-host responses after intestinal transplantation. TCRdb's copy holds only in-frame clones and misses some; the assay was immunoSEQ multiplex PCR. The repertoire includes 15,000 to 20,000 clones, about nine tenths of them detected once, and under 60% sits in the top ten. The source material was bone marrow, sampled approximately 19 weeks after transplant. These receptors all stem from a human patient who received an intestinal transplant, so some T cells may come from the graft donor. The CDR3 runs from the conserved cysteine through the conserved F or W. Each record gives: J gene, clone size, V gene, D gene, CDR3 protein, CDR3 DNA. The D gene is left open where the match is weak. Rows give clone size only sometimes, using once, few, many, or a class for an expanded clone.

TRBJ1-1 | . | TRBV28 | . | CASSPSGSGTEAFF | TGTGCCAGCTCCCCATCGGGTTCGGGCACTGAAGCTTTCTTT
TRBJ2-7 | . | TRBV7-8 | TRBD2 | CASTLSSGSSYEQYF | TGTGCCAGCACCTTATCTAGCGGGAGCTCCTACGAGCAGTACTTC
TRBJ2-3 | . | TRBV7-9 | TRBD2 | CASSKTSGITDTQYF | TGTGCCAGCAGCAAGACTAGCGGGATCACAGATACGCAGTATTTT
TRBJ1-1 | . | TRBV29-1 | TRBD1 | CSAWDRGNTEAFF | TGCAGCGCCTGGGACAGGGGGAACACTGAAGCTTTCTTT
TRBJ1-4 | . | TRBV7-8 | TRBD1 | CASSDRGRTNEKLFF | TGTGCCAGCAGCGACAGGGGGAGGACTAATGAAAAACTGTTTTTT
TRBJ2-5 | . | TRBV7-2 | . | CASSFSGQETQYF | TGTGCCAGCAGCTTTAGCGGACAAGAGACCCAGTACTTC
TRBJ1-1 | . | TRBV4-1 | TRBD1 | CASSHTGVGDTEAFF | TGCGCCAGCAGCCACACAGGGGTGGGGGATACTGAAGCTTTCTTT
TRBJ2-7 | few | TRBV27 | . | CASSYIGPSYEQYF | TGTGCCAGCAGTTATATCGGACCCTCCTACGAGCAGTACTTC
TRBJ2-7 | . | TRBV6-1 | . | CASSEGGQPKRSQQYF | TGTGCCAGCAGTGAAGGGGGGCAGCCTAAGCGAAGCCAGCAGTACTTC
TRBJ2-3 | . | TRBV13 | . | CASSLGTDTQYF | TGTGCCAGCAGCTTAGGGACAGATACGCAGTATTTT
TRBJ2-3 | . | TRBV6-4 | . | CASSEGDPDTQYF | TGTGCCAGCAGTGAAGGCGACCCAGATACGCAGTATTTT
TRBJ2-7 | . | TRBV19 | TRBD2 | CASSMGTSSYEQYF | TGTGCCAGTAGTATGGGGACTAGCAGCTACGAGCAGTACTTC
TRBJ2-1 | . | TRBV7-9 | TRBD2 | CASSLGSGTYNEQFF | TGTGCCAGCAGCTTAGGTAGCGGGACCTACAATGAGCAGTTCTTC
TRBJ2-2 | . | TRBV9 | TRBD2 | CASSGPPGLAGGPNTGELFF | TGTGCCAGCAGCGGACCCCCCGGACTAGCGGGAGGCCCAAACACCGGGGAGCTGTTTTTT
TRBJ1-2 | . | TRBV18 | . | CASSRGANNYGYTF | TGTGCCAGCTCAAGGGGGGCCAATAACTATGGCTACACCTTC